This T cell receptor (beta chain) was sequenced during a study of cytomegalovirus exposure and HLA in healthy donors. The PCR contained 60 Vbeta and 13 Jbeta primers. Sequenced by immunoSEQ multiplex PCR; TCRdb stores in-frame clones only, minus some. Its listing shows tens of thousands of clones. General study findings and limits: Previous analysis showed most TCR beta V segments were productive about 87% or about 30% of the time. Indistinguishable V segments such as TRBV6-2 and TRBV6-3 were excluded. Researchers counted around 180 TCR beta chains as cytomegalovirus-associated.

As for this clone: The antigen remains undetermined.

This CDR3 has 14 amino acids. J was trimmed by 7 bases and V by 6 bases; bases with no gene match: 8. CDR1 and CDR2 (germline): LNHDA, SQIVND (reference sequence). Donors counted as nominally healthy when sampled, yet unrecorded immune exposures were likely. The receptor was isolated from a human donor in good health. This chain joins TRBV19 and TRBJ1-5; 8 bases are a match to TRBD1. What was sequenced was PBMCs. The CDR3 sequence is CASSLGQARQPQHF. The CDR3 bases are TGTGCCAGTAGCCTGGGACAGGCTAGGCAGCCCCAGCATTTT.